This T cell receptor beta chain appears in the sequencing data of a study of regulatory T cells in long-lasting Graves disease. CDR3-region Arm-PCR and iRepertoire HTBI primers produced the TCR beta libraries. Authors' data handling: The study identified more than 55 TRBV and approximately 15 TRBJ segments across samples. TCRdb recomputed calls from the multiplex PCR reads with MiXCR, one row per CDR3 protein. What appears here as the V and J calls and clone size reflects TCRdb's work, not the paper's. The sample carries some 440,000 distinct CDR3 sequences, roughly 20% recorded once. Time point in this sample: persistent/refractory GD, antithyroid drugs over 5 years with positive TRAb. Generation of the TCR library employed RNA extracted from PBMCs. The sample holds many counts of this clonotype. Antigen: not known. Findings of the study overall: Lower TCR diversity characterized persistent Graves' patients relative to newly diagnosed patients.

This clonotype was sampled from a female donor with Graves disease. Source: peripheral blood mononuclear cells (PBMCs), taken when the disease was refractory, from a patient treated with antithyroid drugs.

The DNA for the CDR3 is TGTGCCAGCAGCACACCCGGGACGGCGAGGAACATTCAGTACTTC. As protein: CASSTPGTARNIQYF. The chain carries TRBV7-2 and TRBJ2-4; the D call may be TRBD1 or TRBD2 (5 bases each). V lost 5 bases and J lost 7, with 18 bases in between. The CDR3 runs to 15 residues. Germline CDR1 and CDR2: SGHTA and FQGNSA. The full variable domain, with the rest looked up from reference TRBV7-2 and TRBJ2-4, is GAGVSQSPSNKVTEKGKDVELRCDPISGHTALYWYRQSLGQGLEFLIYFQGNSAPDKSGLPSDRFSAERTGGSVSTLTIQRTQQEDSAVYLCASSTPGTARNIQYFGAGTRLSVL.